This T cell receptor (beta chain) emerged from a study of cytomegalovirus exposure and HLA in healthy donors. Whole-study results and caveats: TCR sequences were mostly rare, though some public TCRs occurred in many donors. Analyzed later, association rates of TCRs varied across HLA loci, with DRB1 most and HLA-C fewest.

This PCR relied on a set of 60 Vbeta primers and 13 Jbeta primers. This table comes from immunoSEQ multiplex PCR, and its TCRdb copy is limited to in-frame clones, with some not included. Here the sample spans some 180,000 clones, 80% to 85% being singletons. Remarks on this clone: The antigen remains unidentified.

CDR3 length equals 16 residues. The ends were cut back, 4 bases at V and 2 bases at J, with 15 bases in the middle. From germline, CDR1 is SGHRS and CDR2 YFSETQ. The donors were healthy bone marrow donors. The specimen sequenced was PBMCs. The receptor was derived from a male donor in good health and CMV-seronegative. The chain uses TRBV5-1 and TRBJ2-2; maybe TRBD1 (6 bases). The DNA of the CDR3 is TGCGCCAGCAGCGGGGACACGTGGAGAAACACCGGGGAGCTGTTTTTT. This sequence encodes CASSGDTWRNTGELFF.